This is a list of T cell receptor beta chains from one sample in a study of blood T cell repertoires in COVID-19. Libraries were prepared by immunoSEQ multiplex PCR; TCRdb keeps only in-frame clonotypes and omits some of them. The table includes around 150,000 clones, approximately 80% detected once. The sequencing input was peripheral blood. These receptors all stem from a man aged 60-69 years with acute or convalescent COVID-19. The CDR3 runs from the conserved cysteine through the conserved F or W. A D gene is named only where the DNA matches it firmly. Where a row states a size, it is once, few, many or the class of an expanded clone; other rows omit it.

V	size	J	D	DNA	CDR3
TRBV11-3	many	TRBJ2-3	NA	TGTGCCAGCAGCTTCCCAGGGGTGGATACGCAGTATTTT	CASSFPGVDTQYF
TRBV5-4	NA	TRBJ1-2	NA	TGTGCCAGCAGCTCTGACACTGCCTATGGCTACACCTTC	CASSSDTAYGYTF
TRBV12-3/TRBV12-4	NA	TRBJ1-3	NA	TGTGCCAGCAGTTTATCAGGCGGAAACACCATATATTTT	CASSLSGGNTIYF
TRBV9	NA	TRBJ1-2	TRBD1	TGTGCCAGCAGCGCCGAGGGGGCTTCTAACTATGGCTACACCTTC	CASSAEGASNYGYTF
TRBV7-8	NA	TRBJ1-6	NA	TGTGCCAGCAGCGCCACCGGGACAAGTAATTCACCCCTCCACTTT	CASSATGTSNSPLHF
TRBV5-6	NA	TRBJ1-1	TRBD1	TGTGCCAGCAGCTGGGGGACAGGACCAACCGAAGCTTTCTTT	CASSWGTGPTEAFF
TRBV4-1	NA	TRBJ1-5	TRBD1	TGCGCCAGCAGCCAAACGGGACAGGGGAATCAGCCCCAGCATTTT	CASSQTGQGNQPQHF
TRBV11-3	NA	TRBJ2-3	NA	TGTGCCAGCAGCCCGGAGCGGGATACGCAGTATTTT	CASSPERDTQYF
TRBV15	few	TRBJ2-5	TRBD2	TGTGCCACCAGCACCTCGAGCGGGGGTGAGACCCAGTACTTC	CATSTSSGGETQYF
TRBV12-3/TRBV12-4	NA	TRBJ2-4	NA	TGTGCCAGCAGTTTCCCAGGGGGGCACATTCAGTACTTC	CASSFPGGHIQYF
TRBV2	NA	TRBJ2-3	NA	TGTGCCAGCTTGCGGGGACCCACAGATACGCAGTATTTT	CASLRGPTDTQYF
TRBV30	NA	TRBJ2-1	TRBD1	TGTGCCTGGAGTTCAGGACAGGGTCTCGATGAGCAGTTCTTC	CAWSSGQGLDEQFF
TRBV9	NA	TRBJ1-5	NA	TGTGCCAGCAGCCCCGGACTAAATCAGCCCCAGCATTTT	CASSPGLNQPQHF
TRBV7-2	NA	TRBJ2-5	TRBD1	TGTGCCAGCAGCCGTTTGGACAGGGGGCGTGAGACCCAGTACTTC	CASSRLDRGRETQYF
TRBV9	NA	TRBJ2-1	TRBD2	TGTGCCAGCAGCGGCGGGGGGCAGTACAATGAGCAGTTCTTC	CASSGGGQYNEQFF
TRBV18	NA	TRBJ2-5	TRBD1	TGTGCCAGCTCACCGATTACAGGGGGCGCTTTCCAGGAGACCCAGTACTTC	CASSPITGGAFQETQYF
TRBV15	NA	TRBJ1-5	NA	TGTGCCACCAGCAGGATACCCGCGGGCAATCAGCCCCAGCATTTT	CATSRIPAGNQPQHF
TRBV6-1	NA	TRBJ1-2	TRBD1	TGTGCCAGCAGTGAGATGAGTACAGGGGGCTTTGGTGGCTACACCTTC	CASSEMSTGGFGGYTF
TRBV5-5	NA	TRBJ2-3	NA	TGTGCCAGCAGCCCTGAGAGCACAGATACGCAGTATTTT	CASSPESTDTQYF
TRBV7-9	NA	TRBJ1-2	NA	TGTGCCAGCAGCTTAGGGACAGTGTTTGCCGGCTACACCTTC	CASSLGTVFAGYTF
TRBV10-3	medium-sized	TRBJ1-5	NA	TGTGCCATCAGTGGATCACAGGGAGAAGGGCCCCAGCATTTT	CAISGSQGEGPQHF
TRBV7-9	few	TRBJ2-2	TRBD1	TGTGCCAGCAGCTTAACGGACAGGGGCAACGGGGAGCTGTTTTTT	CASSLTDRGNGELFF
TRBV19	NA	TRBJ1-6	NA	TGTGCCAGTAGTCCGGGAGGGAGCTCCTATAATTCACCCCTCCACTTT	CASSPGGSSYNSPLHF
TRBV9	NA	TRBJ2-5	NA	TGTGCCAGCAGCGTAGGGAGGGGACAGCAAGAGACCCAGTACTTC	CASSVGRGQQETQYF
TRBV18	few	TRBJ1-3	TRBD1	TGTGCCAGCTCACTTGATCGGACAGGGGCTGGAAACACCATATATTTT	CASSLDRTGAGNTIYF
TRBV7-2	NA	TRBJ1-3	NA	TGTGCCAGCAGCCCCCGGAGGCCACCTGGAAACACCATATATTTT	CASSPRRPPGNTIYF
TRBV10-3	few	TRBJ2-3	TRBD1	TGTGCCATCAAAGCACAGGGGAAGGTCACAGATACGCAGTATTTT	CAIKAQGKVTDTQYF
TRBV14	NA	TRBJ2-1	NA	TGTGCCAGCAGCCAAGATTCCCTAACAGGAGACTCCTACAATGAGCAGTTCTTC	CASSQDSLTGDSYNEQFF
TRBV5-6	once	TRBJ2-7	NA	TGTGCCAGCAGCTTACGACAGTCCACCAATGGTTACGAGCAGTACTTC	CASSLRQSTNGYEQYF
TRBV19	NA	TRBJ2-7	NA	TGTGCCAGTAGTATAGCGGCGGTCGTCTACGAGCAGTACTTC	CASSIAAVVYEQYF
TRBV6-1	NA	TRBJ2-3	NA	TGTGCCAGCAGTGAAGCAGTTCCTCGTTACTCGATCACAGATACGCAGTATTTT	CASSEAVPRYSITDTQYF
TRBV4-1	NA	TRBJ1-2	TRBD1	TGCGCCAGCAGCCAAGGGGTCCGACAGGGGGTAAGGGGCTACACCTTC	CASSQGVRQGVRGYTF
TRBV18	NA	TRBJ2-2	NA	TGTGCCAGCTCAAGAATGTCTCAGGGGACCGGGGAGCTGTTTTTT	CASSRMSQGTGELFF
TRBV28	once	TRBJ1-5	TRBD1	TGTGCCAGCAGCTTCAAGGGGGCACCCCAGCATTTT	CASSFKGAPQHF
TRBV27	once	TRBJ1-2	NA	TGTGCCAGCAGTCCCTACAGGGCGGACGGCTACACCTTC	CASSPYRADGYTF
TRBV19	NA	TRBJ1-1	NA	TGTGCCAGTAGTATTTCTGTGAACACTGAAGCTTTCTTT	CASSISVNTEAFF
TRBV28	NA	TRBJ2-7	NA	TGTGCCAGCAGTTTTCGTATCGGGGAGGACAGGACAACCTACGAGCAGTACTTC	CASSFRIGEDRTTYEQYF
TRBV6-6	medium-sized	TRBJ1-1	NA	TGTGCCAGCAGGATCCGGGACACTGAAGCTTTCTTT	CASRIRDTEAFF
TRBV30	NA	TRBJ2-2	TRBD2	TGTGCCTGGAGTGGGGTACCTCGGCGGGGGGGCCGGAACACCGGGGAGCTGTTTTTT	CAWSGVPRRGGRNTGELFF
TRBV11-3	NA	TRBJ2-5	NA	TGTGCCAGCAGCTTAGGAAGGGGCGACCAAGAGACCCAGTACTTC	CASSLGRGDQETQYF
TRBV2	few	TRBJ2-7	TRBD1	TGTGCCAGCCTGGGACAGGACTCCTACGAGCAGTACTTC	CASLGQDSYEQYF
TRBV5-4	few	TRBJ1-2	TRBD1	TGTGCCAGCAGGCGACAGGGTGCGATTGGCTACACCTTC	CASRRQGAIGYTF
TRBV7-9	few	TRBJ1-1	NA	TGTGCCAGCAGCCCTCAGGGTTTAGACACTGAAGCTTTCTTT	CASSPQGLDTEAFF
TRBV14	NA	TRBJ1-2	NA	TGTGCCAGCAGCCAAGTAAATGGGCAGGTGAACGGCTACACCTTC	CASSQVNGQVNGYTF
TRBV5-1	NA	TRBJ2-1	NA	TGCGCCAGCAGCTTGTACGGTGCCTACAATGAGCAGTTCTTC	CASSLYGAYNEQFF
TRBV6-4	NA	TRBJ2-1	TRBD2	TGTGCCAGCAGTGATTTACCGCCCCCGGCGGGGGTTGATGAGCAGTTCTTC	CASSDLPPPAGVDEQFF
TRBV5-8	NA	TRBJ2-5	TRBD2	TGTGCCAGCAGCTCCAGTGGTGGCGGGGGGACCCAGTACTTC	CASSSSGGGGTQYF
TRBV12-5	few	TRBJ1-2	NA	TGTGCTAGTGGTCAATATCCGGAACAGCGGTCCTATGGCTACACCTTC	CASGQYPEQRSYGYTF
TRBV7-3	NA	TRBJ2-1	TRBD2	TGTGCCAGCAGTTCTAGCGGGGGAACCTACAATGAGCAGTTCTTC	CASSSSGGTYNEQFF
TRBV5-6	NA	TRBJ1-2	TRBD1	TGTGCCAGCAGCTTAGACAGGGGGCGACGCTACACCTTC	CASSLDRGRRYTF
TRBV29-1	NA	TRBJ2-3	NA	TGCAGCGTTGAAGGCGCCAGGGTACAGTTACCACACACAGATACGCAGTATTTT	CSVEGARVQLPHTDTQYF
TRBV14	NA	TRBJ2-7	NA	TGTGCCAGCAGCCTTGCTAACAGGCGCTACGAGCAGTACTTC	CASSLANRRYEQYF
TRBV4-2	NA	TRBJ2-3	NA	TGTGCCAGCAGCCAAGATTGGGCAGGCGGGGCAGATACGCAGTATTTT	CASSQDWAGGADTQYF
TRBV18	NA	TRBJ1-3	NA	TGTGCCAGCTCACCACTCCCGAGAGGGGGTAACTCCGGAAACACCATATATTTT	CASSPLPRGGNSGNTIYF
TRBV11-3	once	TRBJ2-5	TRBD1	TGTGCCAGCAGCGATGGACAGGCCACCGGCCAAGAGACCCAGTACTTC	CASSDGQATGQETQYF
TRBV9	NA	TRBJ1-2	NA	TGTGCCCGGGGTAAGTTCTATGGCTACACCTTC	CARGKFYGYTF